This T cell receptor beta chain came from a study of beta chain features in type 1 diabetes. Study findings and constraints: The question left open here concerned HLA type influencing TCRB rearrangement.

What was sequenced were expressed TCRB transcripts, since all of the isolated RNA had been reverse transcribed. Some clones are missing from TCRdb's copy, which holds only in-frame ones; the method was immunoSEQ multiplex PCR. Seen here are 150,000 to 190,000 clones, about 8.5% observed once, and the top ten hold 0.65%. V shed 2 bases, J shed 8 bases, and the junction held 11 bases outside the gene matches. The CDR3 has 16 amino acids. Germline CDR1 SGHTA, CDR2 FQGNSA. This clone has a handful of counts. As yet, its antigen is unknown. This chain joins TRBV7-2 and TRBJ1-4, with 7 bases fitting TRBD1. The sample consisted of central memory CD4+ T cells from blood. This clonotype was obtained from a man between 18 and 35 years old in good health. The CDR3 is CASSLKLGAGGEKLFF. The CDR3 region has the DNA TGTGCCAGCAGCTTAAAGTTGGGCGCAGGGGGGGAAAAACTGTTTTTT.